This T cell receptor (beta chain) was obtained from a study of blood T cell repertoires in COVID-19. Across the whole study: Symptom resolution, clearance, or two negative PCRs marked the recovered donors of Cohort 3.

This CDR3 region has 13 residues. Trimming at V came to 5 bases and at J to 8 bases, leaving 9 bases not matched to a gene. Germline V gene lookup returns CDR1 KGHSH and CDR2 LQKENI. The data were produced by immunoSEQ multiplex PCR, yet TCRdb's version contains in-frame clones alone and is incomplete. The table records more than 120,000 clones, approximately 84% of them present only once. This clone has just one count. The chain employs TRBV18 and TRBJ2-7, with 7 nucleotides matching TRBD1. The material sequenced was PBMCs or T cells enriched from blood (not recorded which). The clonotype was recovered from a man aged 45-65 years in a cohort exposed to, infected with or recovered from COVID-19 (not recorded which). CDR3 residues: CASSYDRDGKQYF. The DNA of the CDR3 is TGTGCCAGCTCATACGACAGGGACGGGAAGCAGTACTTC.